A selection of T cell receptor beta chains follows, all from one sample in a study of early T cells in non-severe SARS-CoV-2 infection. TCRdb re-called the 5' RACE reads with MiXCR, one entry per CDR3 protein. The table records about 49,000 distinct CDR3 sequences, about 6.3% of them present only once. This sample comprised whole blood, obtained at baseline. The source of these receptors is an adult who was a healthcare worker with PCR-confirmed SARS-CoV-2 infection or an uninfected control (not recorded which). Each CDR3 is given with its conserved first and last residue. Fields, in order: D gene, clone size, J gene, V gene, CDR3 protein, CDR3 DNA. The D gene is left open where the match is weak. A row's size may be missing; if present it is once, few, many or a size class.

>TRBD1|NA|TRBJ1-6|TRBV6-6
CASSRDRRDSPLHF
TGTGCCAGCAGCCGGGACAGGAGGGATTCACCCCTCCACTTT
>TRBD2|few|TRBJ2-1|TRBV19
CASSTLADSYNEQFF
TGTGCCAGTAGTACACTAGCGGACTCCTACAATGAGCAGTTCTTC
>TRBD1|NA|TRBJ1-1|TRBV4-3
CASSQDTGTRDRGTEVFF
TGCGCCAGCAGCCAAGATACAGGGACGAGGGACAGGGGCACTGAAGTTTTCTTT
>NA|few|TRBJ2-2|TRBV5-1
CASSLDRPGELFF
TGCGCCAGCAGCTTGGACCGGCCCGGGGAGCTGTTTTTT
>NA|few|TRBJ1-1|TRBV6-6
CASSYTEAFF
TGTGCCAGCAGTTACACTGAAGCTTTCTTT
>NA|many|TRBJ2-3|TRBV18
CASSPRFSLSDTQYF
TGTGCCAGCTCACCACGGTTTTCGCTATCGGATACGCAGTATTTT
>TRBD2|few|TRBJ2-3|TRBV20-1
CSAYSGDSTDTQYF
TGCAGTGCGTACAGCGGGGATAGCACAGATACGCAGTATTTT
>NA|many|TRBJ1-4|TRBV20-1
CSARTHATNEKLFF
TGCAGTGCTAGAACCCATGCAACTAATGAAAAACTGTTTTTT
>NA|NA|TRBJ2-3|TRBV7-9
CASSSGTKNTDTQYF
TGTGCCAGCAGCTCAGGGACAAAAAACACAGATACGCAGTATTTT
>NA|few|TRBJ2-7|TRBV12-3/TRBV12-4
CASRTGTESSYEQYF
TGTGCCAGCAGGACCGGGACGGAAAGCTCCTACGAGCAGTACTTC
>TRBD2|many|TRBJ2-1|TRBV12-5
CASGIASGGSYNEQFF
TGTGCTAGTGGTATCGCTAGCGGAGGGTCCTACAATGAGCAGTTCTTC
>NA|few|TRBJ2-2|TRBV14
CASSQDHNTGELFF
TGTGCCAGCAGCCAAGATCATAACACCGGGGAGCTGTTTTTT
>TRBD2|many|TRBJ2-2|TRBV30
CAWRQRGGVTTANTGELFF
TGTGCCTGGAGGCAGCGGGGGGGCGTGACCACCGCGAACACCGGGGAGCTGTTTTTT
>TRBD1|many|TRBJ2-7|TRBV3-1
CASSPRQGRDEQYF
TGTGCCAGCAGCCCCCGACAGGGAAGGGACGAGCAGTACTTC
>TRBD1|many|TRBJ1-2|TRBV5-6
CASSAGQNHGYTF
TGTGCCAGCAGCGCGGGACAGAACCATGGCTACACCTTC
>TRBD1|many|TRBJ1-1|TRBV2
CASIDRGARMNTEAFF
TGTGCCAGCATCGACAGGGGGGCAAGGATGAACACTGAAGCTTTCTTT
>NA|NA|TRBJ2-1|TRBV6-2/TRBV6-3
CASSYPQPVDNEQFF
TGTGCCAGCAGTTACCCCCAGCCGGTAGACAATGAGCAGTTCTTC
>NA|few|TRBJ2-7|TRBV20-1
CSASWRGTSYEQYF
TGCAGTGCTAGTTGGAGGGGGACAAGCTACGAGCAGTACTTC
>TRBD1|many|TRBJ1-2|TRBV6-5
CASSYSRTGASYGYTF
TGTGCCAGCAGTTACTCCCGGACAGGAGCGAGTTATGGCTACACCTTC
>NA|many|TRBJ1-2|TRBV7-9
CASSPPGGRGNYGYTF
TGTGCCAGCAGCCCCCCCGGGGGGAGGGGAAACTATGGCTACACCTTC
>NA|once|TRBJ2-2|TRBV11-1
CASSGVGATVSTGELFF
TGTGCCAGCAGCGGAGTAGGAGCGACAGTGAGTACCGGGGAGCTGTTTTTT
>TRBD1|NA|TRBJ1-1|TRBV20-1
CSARQGETEAFF
TGCAGTGCTAGACAGGGGGAGACTGAAGCTTTCTTT
>TRBD2|few|TRBJ2-7|TRBV6-2/TRBV6-3
CASRVAGVYEQYF
TGTGCCAGCAGGGTAGCGGGGGTCTACGAGCAGTACTTC
>TRBD1|many|TRBJ1-5|TRBV6-6
CASRVTGESQPQHF
TGTGCCAGCAGGGTCACAGGGGAGAGTCAGCCCCAGCATTTT
>TRBD1|many|TRBJ1-6|TRBV5-1
CASSWDRGKEPLHF
TGCGCCAGCAGCTGGGACAGGGGGAAAGAGCCCCTCCACTTT
>NA|many|TRBJ1-5|TRBV6-4
CASSDSRGNQPQHF
TGTGCCAGCAGTGACTCAAGGGGCAATCAGCCCCAGCATTTT
>NA|few|TRBJ1-1|TRBV6-1
CASSGSPAAFF
TGTGCCAGCAGTGGCAGCCCGGCGGCTTTCTTT
>NA|many|TRBJ1-2|TRBV12-3/TRBV12-4
CASSLNNPYGYTF
TGTGCCAGCAGTTTGAACAACCCCTATGGCTACACCTTC
>TRBD1|many|TRBJ1-5|TRBV20-1
CSALKTGTGSYEDQPQHF
TGCAGTGCTCTTAAAACCGGGACAGGGAGCTATGAGGATCAGCCCCAGCATTTT
>TRBD1|NA|TRBJ2-1|TRBV5-1
CASRISDREYNEQFF
TGCGCCAGCAGGATTTCGGACAGGGAATACAATGAGCAGTTCTTC
>NA|few|TRBJ1-6|TRBV28
CASSSVEFSYNSPLHF
TGTGCCAGCAGTTCCGTCGAGTTCTCCTATAATTCACCCCTCCACTTT
>TRBD2|few|TRBJ2-2|TRBV27
CASSSWTSGGIGELFF
TGTGCCAGCAGTTCCTGGACTAGCGGGGGGATCGGGGAGCTGTTTTTT
>TRBD1|many|TRBJ2-1|TRBV6-5
CASSYYGTDSGHEQFF
TGTGCCAGCAGTTACTATGGGACAGATTCGGGGCATGAGCAGTTCTTC
>NA|NA|TRBJ2-7|TRBV20-1
CSARPGHSYEQYF
TGCAGTGCGAGACCAGGACACTCCTACGAGCAGTACTTC
>NA|NA|TRBJ2-1|TRBV7-9
CASSLDVQGTYNEQFF
TGTGCCAGCAGCTTAGACGTACAGGGAACCTACAATGAGCAGTTCTTC
>NA|NA|TRBJ1-1|TRBV11-2
CASSLSRGPEAFF
TGTGCCAGCAGCTTAAGTAGGGGACCTGAAGCTTTCTTT
>NA|many|TRBJ2-7|TRBV20-1
CSARPGRDFYEQYF
TGCAGTGCTAGGCCAGGGCGGGACTTCTACGAGCAGTACTTC
>NA|NA|TRBJ1-2|TRBV12-3/TRBV12-4
CASSTGIYGYTF
TGTGCCAGCAGTACCGGGATTTATGGCTACACCTTC
>NA|many|TRBJ2-7|TRBV5-6
CASSSPEGPYEQYF
TGTGCCAGCAGCTCCCCCGAAGGGCCCTACGAGCAGTACTTC
>TRBD2|NA|TRBJ2-7|TRBV6-2/TRBV6-3
CASSYGTSGTYEQYF
TGTGCCAGCAGTTACGGGACTAGCGGAACCTACGAGCAGTACTTC
>NA|many|TRBJ1-1|TRBV6-5
CASSYGAETEAFF
TGTGCCAGCAGTTACGGAGCAGAGACTGAAGCTTTCTTT
>TRBD2|NA|TRBJ2-1|TRBV6-6
CASTEAGGQSSYNEQFF
TGTGCCAGCACTGAAGCGGGGGGTCAAAGCTCCTACAATGAGCAGTTCTTC
>TRBD1|few|TRBJ2-7|TRBV6-5
CASSYGGQGSYEQYF
TGTGCCAGCAGTTACGGGGGACAGGGCTCCTACGAGCAGTACTTC
>NA|many|TRBJ1-5|TRBV4-3
CASSQERGFGNQPQHF
TGCGCCAGCAGCCAAGAGCGGGGATTTGGCAATCAGCCCCAGCATTTT
>NA|many|TRBJ1-4|TRBV12-3/TRBV12-4
CASSLSFEKLFF
TGTGCCAGCAGTTTAAGCTTTGAAAAACTGTTTTTT
>TRBD1|many|TRBJ2-1|TRBV7-2
CASSHGQGSYNEQFF
TGTGCCAGCAGCCACGGACAGGGGAGCTACAATGAGCAGTTCTTC
>NA|many|TRBJ2-2|TRBV14
CASSLQVNTGELFF
TGTGCCAGCAGCCTCCAGGTCAACACCGGGGAGCTGTTTTTT
>TRBD2|many|TRBJ2-3|TRBV19
CASSTGTRPLNTQYF
TGTGCCAGTAGTACCGGGACTAGGCCTTTAAATACGCAGTATTTT
>TRBD2|NA|TRBJ2-5|TRBV20-1
CSAGRLAGLETQYF
TGCAGTGCTGGGCGACTAGCGGGTCTCGAGACCCAGTACTTC
>NA|NA|TRBJ2-5|TRBV5-1
CASSLGQKETQYF
TGCGCCAGCAGCTTGGGACAAAAAGAGACCCAGTACTTC
>NA|NA|TRBJ1-2|TRBV7-9
CASGRGRDDGYTF
TGTGCCAGCGGTAGGGGCAGGGATGATGGCTACACCTTC
>TRBD2|many|TRBJ2-3|TRBV11-3
CASSSFTSGGADTQYF
TGTGCCAGCAGCTCTTTTACTAGCGGGGGGGCCGATACGCAGTATTTT
>TRBD1|NA|TRBJ1-6|TRBV7-9
CASTTTLTGQGNSPLHF
TGTGCCAGCACCACGACCCTAACGGGACAGGGTAATTCACCCCTCCACTTT
>TRBD2|few|TRBJ2-3|TRBV10-3
CAISKNPTSGGADTQYF
TGTGCCATCAGTAAGAACCCTACTAGCGGGGGGGCCGATACGCAGTATTTT
>NA|few|TRBJ2-2|TRBV4-3
CASSQGQGPTGELFF
TGCGCCAGCAGCCAAGGGCAGGGCCCCACCGGGGAGCTGTTTTTT